The next 13 T cell receptor beta chains were all read from a single sample in a study of spatial heterogeneity in lung cancer. Time point here: sample taken at primary tumor resection. TCRs were sequenced from unsorted whole RNA of tumor, nontumor lung or PBMC. Each CDR3 protein is one row after TCRdb ran MiXCR on the 5' RACE reads. Among roughly 48,000 distinct CDR3 sequences listed, roughly 5.2% were seen once. The sample here was PBMCs, taken at surgery. These receptor sequences come from a male donor with early-stage non-small cell lung cancer.

The sample holds many counts of this clonotype. CDR3 sequence: CSARGTGGSGYTF. The CDR3 bases are TGCAGTGCTAGAGGGACAGGGGGCAGTGGCTACACCTTC. This rearrangement joins TRBV20-1 to TRBJ1-2, with 11 bases matching TRBD1. This CDR3 is built from 13 residues. Germline loops: CDR1 DFQATT, CDR2 SNEGSKA (reference sequence). The V segment lost 1 base and the J segment 7 bases; nucleotides outside the gene matches: 2.

At least ten counts were recorded for this clonotype. The chain links TRBV30 to TRBJ2-3; 9 bases align to TRBD2. This CDR3 has 14 amino acids. The V gene end was trimmed by 3 bases and the J gene end by 2 bases; junction bases not matched to a gene: 3. CDR1 is GTSNPN, CDR2 SVGIG, per germline (reference sequence). CDR3 protein: CAWRLAGTTDTQYF. In DNA, the CDR3 is TGTGCCTGGAGACTAGCGGGTACCACAGATACGCAGTATTTT.

This clonotype was recorded a few times. J is TRBJ2-3 and V is TRBV12-3 or TRBV12-4; 9 bases align to TRBD2. V was clipped by 5 bases and J by 0 bases; unmatched bases: 9. This CDR3 has 17 residues. CDR3 sequence: CASSPELAGLSTDTQYF. CDR3 in DNA: TGTGCCAGCAGTCCGGAGCTAGCGGGGCTTAGCACAGATACGCAGTATTTT.

The chain carries TRBV20-1 and TRBJ1-2, with 7 bases that match TRBD1. Trimming at V came to 7 bases and at J to 4 bases, leaving 9 bases not matched to a gene. The CDR3 extends over 13 amino acids. Germline assignment: CDR1 DFQATT and CDR2 SNEGSKA (reference sequence). The CDR3 DNA reads TGCAGTGTTTGGGACAGTACCACCTATGGCTACACCTTC. Translated: CSVWDSTTYGYTF.

This clonotype turned up a few times. The J gene is TRBJ2-7, the V gene TRBV6-5, with TRBD2 identical over 12 bases. Germline-derived CDR1 and CDR2 are MNHEY and SVGAGI. The CDR3 totals 14 residues. The V and J ends lost 6 bases and 3 bases, in that order; junction bases with no gene match: 3. The CDR3 nucleotides are TGTGCCAGCAGCTTGACTAGCGGGAGCTACGAGCAGTACTTC. Its protein is CASSLTSGSYEQYF.

This clonotype was observed a few times. This sequence joins TRBV2 and TRBJ2-1; the D is unclear. CDR1 SNHLY and CDR2 FYNNEI come from the germline V gene. This CDR3 has 14 residues. Deletions cut 8 bases from V and 0 bases from J, with 11 bases between. The CDR3 DNA sequence: TGTGCCAGCGGAGAGTCATCCTCCTACAATGAGCAGTTCTTC. This gives the protein CASGESSSYNEQFF.

In its sample, this clonotype was seen many times. The chain has TRBV21-1 and TRBJ1-5. TRBV21-1 is a known pseudogene. The CDR3 sequence is 11 residues long. CDR3 DNA sequence: TGTGCCAGCACAGTCGGTCAGCCCCAGCATTTT. As protein: CASTVGQPQHF.

This clonotype was recorded many times. The DNA of the CDR3 is TGTGCCAGCAGCCGTAGCGGGAGGGGTTCTGAGCAGTTCTTC. Translation: CASSRSGRGSEQFF. This chain joins TRBV12-3 or TRBV12-4 and TRBJ2-1, with TRBD2 identical over 11 bases. V lost 6 bases and J lost 9; bases outside the gene matches: 7. CDR3 size: 14 residues.

This clonotype was seen at least ten times. The genes are TRBV5-1 and TRBJ2-7; possible D gene TRBD2, 6 bases. Looked up from germline, CDR1 is SGHRS and CDR2 is YFSETQ. Trimming took off 5 bases at V and 0 bases at J, with 12 bases between the two ends. The CDR3 extends over 14 amino acids. CDR3 region: CASRLGSGSYEQYF. In nucleotides, the CDR3 is TGCGCCAGCAGACTCGGGAGCGGCTCCTACGAGCAGTACTTC.

At least ten counts were recorded for this clonotype. The chain carries TRBV28 and TRBJ1-1; D not certain. Germline V gives CDR1 MDHEN, CDR2 SYDVKM. V was pared by 6 bases and J by 1 base, with 12 bases between. The CDR3 has 14 residues. The chain's CDR3 is CASSTPGTNTEAFF. CDR3 nucleotides: TGTGCCAGCAGCACCCCCGGAACGAACACTGAAGCTTTCTTT.

This clonotype has ten or more counts. The chain uses TRBV18 and TRBJ1-1; D ambiguous. The CDR3 consists of 16 residues. V lost 5 bases to trimming and J lost 0 bases, with 16 bases between them. Germline CDR1 KGHSH, CDR2 LQKENI. DNA for the CDR3: TGTGCCAGCTCATTGGTGAGGGTATCACTGAACACTGAAGCTTTCTTT. Residues: CASSLVRVSLNTEAFF.

This clonotype occurred many times. The rearrangement joins TRBV20-1 to TRBJ1-4, with TRBD1 matching over 7 bases. The CDR3 covers 12 residues. The J segment lost 7 bases and the V segment lost 4 bases, leaving 3 bases of the junction unmatched. In germline, CDR1 is DFQATT, CDR2 SNEGSKA (reference sequence). The CDR3 reads CSANRGGEKLFF. The DNA of the CDR3 is TGCAGTGCTAACAGGGGAGGTGAAAAACTGTTTTTT.

This clonotype was seen repeatedly, ten times or more. V is TRBV7-9 and J is TRBJ1-2; 8 bases align to TRBD1. V lost 5 bases, J lost 4 bases, and 6 bases stayed unmatched. The V gene's germline CDR1 is SEHNR and CDR2 FQNEAQ (reference sequence). The CDR3 contains 14 residues. For the CDR3, the DNA is TGTGCCAGCAGCCCGACAGGGGCCAGCTATGGCTACACCTTC. This sequence encodes CASSPTGASYGYTF.